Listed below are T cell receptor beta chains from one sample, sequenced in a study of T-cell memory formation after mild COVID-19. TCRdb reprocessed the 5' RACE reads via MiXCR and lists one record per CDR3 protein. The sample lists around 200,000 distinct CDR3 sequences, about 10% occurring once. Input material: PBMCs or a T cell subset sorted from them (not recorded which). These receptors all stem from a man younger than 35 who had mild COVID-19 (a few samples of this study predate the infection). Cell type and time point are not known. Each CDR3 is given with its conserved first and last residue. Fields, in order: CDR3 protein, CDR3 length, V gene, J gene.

CASRRGGTGEKLFF,14,TRBV7-2,TRBJ1-4
CATSSGGSGELFF,13,TRBV15,TRBJ2-2
CASSANGQGASGELFF,16,TRBV7-2,TRBJ2-2
CASSLDGGAGEQFF,14,TRBV5-1,TRBJ2-1
CASSPTYSTDTQYF,14,TRBV7-2,TRBJ2-3
CASSVSGTGVQPQHF,15,TRBV5-1,TRBJ1-5
CASREGGAGSEKLFF,15,TRBV12-3/TRBV12-4,TRBJ1-4
CASSLASGGPDTQYF,15,TRBV7-2,TRBJ2-3
CASNFRGSEKLFF,13,TRBV3-1,TRBJ1-4
CAWSYRTGYGYTF,13,TRBV30,TRBJ1-2
CASSQEAGGLHF,12,TRBV4-3,TRBJ1-6
CASTRVPVSTDTQYF,15,TRBV6-2/TRBV6-3,TRBJ2-3
CASSLAGGYGELFF,14,TRBV7-2,TRBJ2-2
CASSPLLLGTSRPYNEQFF,19,TRBV11-2,TRBJ2-1
CASSFESTDTQYF,13,TRBV7-9,TRBJ2-3
CASSRRLAGGYNEQFF,16,TRBV7-7,TRBJ2-1
CASSLGPNYGYTF,13,TRBV7-2,TRBJ1-2
CASTTGRDNEQFF,13,TRBV9,TRBJ2-1
CASRTGQDFPQYF,13,TRBV2,TRBJ2-3
CASSPPAINEKLFF,14,TRBV7-9,TRBJ1-4
CASSYGVDTQYF,12,TRBV6-5,TRBJ2-3
CASSGLDRYNEQFF,14,TRBV25-1,TRBJ2-1
CASSPRGASGGSETQYF,17,TRBV27,TRBJ2-5
CASSQGFGSSYEQYF,15,TRBV4-1,TRBJ2-7
CASSLGGTTTYEQYF,15,TRBV5-1,TRBJ2-7
CASSPTTYGYTF,12,TRBV12-3/TRBV12-4,TRBJ1-2
CASSLWSGTAEQFF,14,TRBV5-1,TRBJ2-1
CASSPDRRGYTF,12,TRBV7-2,TRBJ1-2
CASSPYETYNEQFF,14,TRBV11-3,TRBJ2-1
CASSSGGYSPLHF,13,TRBV2,TRBJ1-6
CASSLDGQGAGLAGELFF,18,TRBV5-1,TRBJ2-2
CASRLDRDRYEQYF,14,TRBV7-2,TRBJ2-7
CASSADPVETQYF,13,TRBV6-2/TRBV6-3,TRBJ2-5
CATSDSGAGVTEAFF,15,TRBV24-1,TRBJ1-1
CASSLDGGVTGELFF,15,TRBV5-1,TRBJ2-2
CASSFRGTEAFF,12,TRBV5-1,TRBJ1-1
CASSLGGWGNTEAFF,15,TRBV5-1,TRBJ1-1
CASSPNLPGRNIQYF,15,TRBV28,TRBJ2-4
CASSPLVNEQFF,12,TRBV7-2,TRBJ2-1
CSAMTGYGYTF,11,TRBV20-1,TRBJ1-2
CASSKRGGAGREETQYF,17,TRBV7-2,TRBJ2-5
CASSLQAGDTEAFF,14,TRBV7-9,TRBJ1-1
CASRDRGRTEAFF,13,TRBV2,TRBJ1-1
CASSLDVAGGDTQYF,15,TRBV5-1,TRBJ2-3
CASSRLAGQGSEAFF,15,TRBV4-1,TRBJ1-1
CASSFISTGEANYGYTF,17,TRBV7-8,TRBJ1-2
CASSFGRGYGEQFF,14,TRBV11-2,TRBJ2-1
CASRFSPRGNTEAFF,15,TRBV7-9,TRBJ1-1
CASSTVPTSGVTDTQYF,17,TRBV21-1,TRBJ2-3
CASSSQRGRLDTQYF,15,TRBV12-3/TRBV12-4,TRBJ2-3
CASSPGQGYQPQHF,14,TRBV9,TRBJ1-5
CASNGLGSNEQFF,13,TRBV6-2/TRBV6-3,TRBJ2-1
CASSPSVTGKNIQYF,15,TRBV7-8,TRBJ2-4
CASSLGRDRGHQPQHF,16,TRBV11-2,TRBJ1-5
CSARETGATYEQYF,14,TRBV20-1,TRBJ2-7